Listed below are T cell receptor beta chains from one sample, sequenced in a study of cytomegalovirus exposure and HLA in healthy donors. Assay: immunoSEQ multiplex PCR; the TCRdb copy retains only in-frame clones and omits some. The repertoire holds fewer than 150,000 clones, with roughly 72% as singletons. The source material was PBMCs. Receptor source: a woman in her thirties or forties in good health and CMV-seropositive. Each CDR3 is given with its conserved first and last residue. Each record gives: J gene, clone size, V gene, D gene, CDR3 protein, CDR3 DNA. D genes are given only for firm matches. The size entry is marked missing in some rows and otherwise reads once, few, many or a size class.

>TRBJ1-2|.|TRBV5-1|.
CASSTDTGSDFYGYTF
TGCGCCAGCAGCACCGATACAGGAAGCGACTTCTATGGCTACACCTTC
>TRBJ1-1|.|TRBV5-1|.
CASSLRDTNTEAFF
TGCGCCAGCAGCTTGAGGGACACGAACACTGAAGCTTTCTTT
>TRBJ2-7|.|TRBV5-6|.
CASSLAGQQFLYEQYF
TGTGCCAGCAGCTTGGCAGGTCAGCAATTTCTCTACGAGCAGTACTTC
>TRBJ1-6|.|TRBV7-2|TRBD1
CASSVQGVNNSPLHF
TGTGCCAGCAGCGTACAGGGGGTTAATAATTCACCCCTCCACTTT
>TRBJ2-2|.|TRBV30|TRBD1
CAGTGVTGELFF
TGTGCCGGGACAGGGGTGACCGGGGAGCTGTTTTTT
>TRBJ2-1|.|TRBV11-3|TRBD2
CASSLDYGRSSYNEQFF
TGTGCCAGCAGCTTAGACTACGGGAGGAGCTCCTACAATGAGCAGTTCTTC
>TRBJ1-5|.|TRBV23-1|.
CASSHSRQGNQPQHF
TGCGCCAGCAGTCATTCTCGGCAGGGTAATCAGCCCCAGCATTTT
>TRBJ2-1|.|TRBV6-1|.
CASSETPGDSYNEQFF
TGTGCCAGCAGTGAAACACCGGGGGACTCCTACAATGAGCAGTTCTTC
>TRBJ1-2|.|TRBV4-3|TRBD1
CASSPVSTGNYGYTF
TGCGCCAGCAGCCCCGTTTCGACAGGGAACTATGGCTACACCTTC
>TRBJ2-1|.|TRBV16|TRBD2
CASSQSPLAGVGNEQFF
TGTGCCAGCAGCCAATCCCCACTAGCGGGAGTAGGGAATGAGCAGTTCTTC
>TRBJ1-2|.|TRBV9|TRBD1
CASSSRTGSYGYTF
TGTGCCAGCAGCTCCAGGACAGGGTCCTATGGCTACACCTTC
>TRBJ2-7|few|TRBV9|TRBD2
CASSAGLAGAPPYEQYF
TGTGCCAGCAGCGCGGGACTAGCGGGGGCCCCTCCCTACGAGCAGTACTTC
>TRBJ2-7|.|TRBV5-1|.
CASSPGAGPSYEQYF
TGCGCCAGCAGCCCCGGTGCAGGGCCCTCCTACGAGCAGTACTTC
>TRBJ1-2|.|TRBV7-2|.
CASSFYDKDYGYTF
TGTGCCAGCAGCTTCTATGACAAAGACTATGGCTACACCTTC
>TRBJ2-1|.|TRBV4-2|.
CASSRRGGASNEQFF
TGTGCCAGCAGCCGTAGGGGGGGGGCTAGTAATGAGCAGTTCTTC